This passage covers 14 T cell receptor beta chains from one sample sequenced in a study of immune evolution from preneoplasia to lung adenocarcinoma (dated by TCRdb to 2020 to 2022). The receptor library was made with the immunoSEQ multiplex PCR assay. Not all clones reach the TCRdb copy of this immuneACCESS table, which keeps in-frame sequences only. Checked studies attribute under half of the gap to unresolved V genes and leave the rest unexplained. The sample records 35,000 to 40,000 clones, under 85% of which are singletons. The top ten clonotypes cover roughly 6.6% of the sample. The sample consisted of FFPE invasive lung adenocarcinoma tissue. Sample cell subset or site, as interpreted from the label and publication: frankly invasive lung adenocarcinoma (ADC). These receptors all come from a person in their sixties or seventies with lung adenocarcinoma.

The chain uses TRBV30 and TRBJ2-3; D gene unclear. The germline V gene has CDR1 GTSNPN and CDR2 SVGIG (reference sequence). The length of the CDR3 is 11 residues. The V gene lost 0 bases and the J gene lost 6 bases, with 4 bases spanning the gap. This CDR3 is CAWSVVDTQYF. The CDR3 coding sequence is TGTGCCTGGAGTGTGGTGGATACGCAGTATTTT.

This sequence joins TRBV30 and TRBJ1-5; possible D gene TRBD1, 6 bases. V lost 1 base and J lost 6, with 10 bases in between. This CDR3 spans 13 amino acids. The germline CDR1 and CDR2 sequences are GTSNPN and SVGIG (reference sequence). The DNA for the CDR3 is TGTGCCTGGAGTGGCTACAGGGTTCAGCCCCAGCATTTT. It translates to CAWSGYRVQPQHF.

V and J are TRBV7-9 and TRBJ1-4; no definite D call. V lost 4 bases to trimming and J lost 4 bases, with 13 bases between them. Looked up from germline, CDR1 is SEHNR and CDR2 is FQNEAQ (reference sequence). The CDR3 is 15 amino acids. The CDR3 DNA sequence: TGTGCCAGCAGCTCCGAAGGCCTCCTTAATGAAAAACTGTTTTTT. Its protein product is CASSSEGLLNEKLFF.

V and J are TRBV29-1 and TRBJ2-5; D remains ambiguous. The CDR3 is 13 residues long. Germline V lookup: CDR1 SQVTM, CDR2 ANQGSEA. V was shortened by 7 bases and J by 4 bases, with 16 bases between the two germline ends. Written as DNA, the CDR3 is TGCAGCGCCCGAACGGAACCCCTAGAGACCCAGTACTTC. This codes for CSARTEPLETQYF.

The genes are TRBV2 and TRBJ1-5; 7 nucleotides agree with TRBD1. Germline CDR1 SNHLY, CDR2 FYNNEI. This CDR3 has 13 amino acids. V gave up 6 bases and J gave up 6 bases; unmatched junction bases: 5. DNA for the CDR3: TGTGCCAGCAGCGACAGGGATGGTCAGCCCCAGCATTTT. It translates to CASSDRDGQPQHF. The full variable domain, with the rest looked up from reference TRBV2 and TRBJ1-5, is EPEVTQTPSHQVTQMGQEVILRCVPISNHLYFYWYRQILGQKVEFLVSFYNNEISEKSEIFDDQFSVERPDGSNFTLKIRSTKLEDSAMYFCASSDRDGQPQHFGDGTRLSIL.

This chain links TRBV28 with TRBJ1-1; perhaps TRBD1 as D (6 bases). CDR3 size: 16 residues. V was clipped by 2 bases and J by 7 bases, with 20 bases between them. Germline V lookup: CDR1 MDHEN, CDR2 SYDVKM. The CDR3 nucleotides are TGTGCCAGCAGTTTAATATTGTGGGGGGCTAGGGGTGAAGCTTTCTTT. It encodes CASSLILWGARGEAFF.

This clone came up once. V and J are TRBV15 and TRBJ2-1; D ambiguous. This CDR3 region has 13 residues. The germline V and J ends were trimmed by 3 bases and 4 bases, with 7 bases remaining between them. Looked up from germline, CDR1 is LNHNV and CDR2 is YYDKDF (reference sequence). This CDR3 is CATSSSLYNEQFF. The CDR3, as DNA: TGTGCCACCAGCAGTTCCCTATACAATGAGCAGTTCTTC. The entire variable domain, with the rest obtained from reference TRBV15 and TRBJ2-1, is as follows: DAMVIQNPRYQVTQFGKPVTLSCSQTLNHNVMYWYQQKSSQAPKLLFHYYDKDFNNEADTPDNFQSRRPNTSFCFLDIRSPGLGDTAMYLCATSSSLYNEQFFGPGTRLTVL.

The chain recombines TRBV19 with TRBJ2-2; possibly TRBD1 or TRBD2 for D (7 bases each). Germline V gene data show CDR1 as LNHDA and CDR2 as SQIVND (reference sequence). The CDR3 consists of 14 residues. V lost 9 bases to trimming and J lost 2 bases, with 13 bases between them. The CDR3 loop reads CASGGTANTGELFF. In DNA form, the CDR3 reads TGTGCCAGCGGGGGGACAGCAAACACCGGGGAGCTGTTTTTT.

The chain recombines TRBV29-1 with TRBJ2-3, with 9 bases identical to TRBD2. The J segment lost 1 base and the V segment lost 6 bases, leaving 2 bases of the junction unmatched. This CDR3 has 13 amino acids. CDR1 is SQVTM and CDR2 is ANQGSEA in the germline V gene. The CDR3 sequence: CSVRTSGTDTQYF. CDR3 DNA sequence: TGCAGCGTGCGGACTAGCGGCACAGATACGCAGTATTTT.

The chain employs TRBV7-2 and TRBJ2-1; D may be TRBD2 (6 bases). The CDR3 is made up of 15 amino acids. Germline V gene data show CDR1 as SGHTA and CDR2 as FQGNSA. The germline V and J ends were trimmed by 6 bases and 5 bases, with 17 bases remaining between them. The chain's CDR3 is CASRRDPQGDNEQFF. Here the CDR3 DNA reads TGTGCCAGCAGGCGGGACCCCCAAGGGGACAATGAGCAGTTCTTC.

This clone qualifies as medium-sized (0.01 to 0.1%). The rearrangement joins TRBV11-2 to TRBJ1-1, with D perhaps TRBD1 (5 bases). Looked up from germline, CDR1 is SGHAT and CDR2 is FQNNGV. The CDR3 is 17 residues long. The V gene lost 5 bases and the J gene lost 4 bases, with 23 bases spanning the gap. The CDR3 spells CASSPTGLSDRTTEAFF. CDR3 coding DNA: TGTGCCAGCAGCCCAACGGGGCTCAGCGACCGGACCACTGAAGCTTTCTTT. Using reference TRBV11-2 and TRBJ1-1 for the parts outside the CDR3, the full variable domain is EAGVAQSPRYKIIEKRQSVAFWCNPISGHATLYWYQQILGQGPKLLIQFQNNGVVDDSQLPKDRFSAERLKGVDSTLKIQPAKLEDSAVYLCASSPTGLSDRTTEAFFGQGTRLTVV.

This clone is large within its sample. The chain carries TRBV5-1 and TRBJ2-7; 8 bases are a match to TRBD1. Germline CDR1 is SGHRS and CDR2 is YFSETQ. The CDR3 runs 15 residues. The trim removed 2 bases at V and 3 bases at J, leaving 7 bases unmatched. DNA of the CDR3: TGCGCCAGCAGCTTAAGTCAGGGGGCGGACTACGAGCAGTACTTC. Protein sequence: CASSLSQGADYEQYF.

CDR3 sequence: CASISGTNGEQYF. The CDR3 DNA sequence: TGTGCCAGCATTTCCGGAACGAATGGCGAGCAGTACTTC. The V call is TRBV28, the J call TRBJ2-7; D not certain. The germline CDR1 and CDR2 sequences are MDHEN and SYDVKM. The CDR3 extends over 13 amino acids. The V end lost 7 bases, the J end lost 6 bases, and 16 bases lay between the germline ends.

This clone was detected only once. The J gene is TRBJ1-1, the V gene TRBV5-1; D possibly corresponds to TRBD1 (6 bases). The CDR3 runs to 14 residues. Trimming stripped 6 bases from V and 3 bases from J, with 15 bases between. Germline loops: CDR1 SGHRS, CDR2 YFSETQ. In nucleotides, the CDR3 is TGCGCCAGCACCCTGGGGGCGGTGGACACTGAAGCTTTCTTT. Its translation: CASTLGAVDTEAFF.